This T cell receptor beta chain was found in a study of blood T cells in healthy people across ages. Overall study results and limits: The percentage of naive T cells correlated strongly with TCR beta diversity. Whereas aged donors had fewer naive CD4+ cells, long-lived donors had more of them and higher diversity.

CDR3 size: 11 residues. Germline CDR1 is LGHNA and CDR2 is YNFKEQ. Healthy Caucasians from Russia aged about 6 to 90 served as donors. This clonotype was seen more than once but under ten times. What it binds is not known. One end of the junction fails to match germline, which may point to a read error. A sample-barcoded 5' primer and a J-beta primer mix were used in a second PCR of roughly 6 to 11 cycles. TCRdb redid the calling of the 5' RACE reads with MiXCR, one entry per CDR3 protein. Of 1.5 million to 2 million distinct CDR3 sequences in the sample, roughly 30% were seen once. Input material: blood. This TCR was recovered from a woman between 25 and 40 years old in good health. The J gene is TRBJ2-1, the V gene TRBV4-2, with a tentative D call TRBD2 (6 bases). CDR3 bases: TGTGCCATCAGCCCGGGGAGGGAGCAGTTCTTC. This codes for CAISPGREQFF.